Sequencing of this T cell receptor (beta chain) was carried out in a study of blood T cell repertoires in COVID-19. In the study overall: T cells, B-cell-depleted T cells, or PBMCs supplied cDNA or gDNA.

Clones were read by immunoSEQ multiplex PCR, and TCRdb kept only the in-frame ones, dropping some. Among a few hundred thousand clones listed, 70% to 90% were seen once. After removal of 2 bases from V and 7 bases from J, the junction contained 14 bases not matched to a gene. This CDR3 comprises 18 residues. Germline assignment: CDR1 SGHDT and CDR2 YYEEEE. What was sequenced was peripheral blood. The sequence came from a man between 18 and 35 years old with active or convalescent COVID-19. This chain connects TRBV5-6 to TRBJ2-3, with TRBD2 matching 12 bases. The CDR3 coding sequence is TGTGCCAGCAGCTTCCCTACCGAAACTAGCGGGGGGCCACATACGCAGTATTTT. Protein sequence: CASSFPTETSGGPHTQYF.